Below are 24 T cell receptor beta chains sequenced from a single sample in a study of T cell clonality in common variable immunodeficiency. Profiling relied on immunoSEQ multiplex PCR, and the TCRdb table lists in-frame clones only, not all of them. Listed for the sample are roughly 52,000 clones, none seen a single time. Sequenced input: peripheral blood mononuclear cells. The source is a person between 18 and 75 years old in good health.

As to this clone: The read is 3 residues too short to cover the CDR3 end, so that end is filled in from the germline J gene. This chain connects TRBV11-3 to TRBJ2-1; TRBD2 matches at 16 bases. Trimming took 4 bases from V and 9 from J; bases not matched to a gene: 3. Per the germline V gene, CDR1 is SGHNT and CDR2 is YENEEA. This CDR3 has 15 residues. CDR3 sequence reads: CASSSGLAGGGEQFF. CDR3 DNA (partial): TGTGCCAGCAGCTCGGGACTAGCGGGGGGGGGTGAG.

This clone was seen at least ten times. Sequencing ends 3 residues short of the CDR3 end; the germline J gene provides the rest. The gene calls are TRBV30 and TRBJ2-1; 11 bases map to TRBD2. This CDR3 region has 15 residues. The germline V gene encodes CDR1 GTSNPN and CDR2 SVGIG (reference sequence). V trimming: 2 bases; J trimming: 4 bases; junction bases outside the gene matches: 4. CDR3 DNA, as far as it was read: TGTGCCTGGAGTCGTTTAGCGGGAGGGTACAATGAG. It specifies CAWSRLAGGYNE. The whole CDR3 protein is CAWSRLAGGYNEQFF.

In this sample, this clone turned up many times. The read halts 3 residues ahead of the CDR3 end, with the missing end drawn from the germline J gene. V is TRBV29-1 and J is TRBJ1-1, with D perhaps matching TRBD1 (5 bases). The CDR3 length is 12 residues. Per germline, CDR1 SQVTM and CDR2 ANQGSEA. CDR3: CSVDGGTRGAFF. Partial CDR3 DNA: TGCAGCGTTGACGGAGGGACTAGGGGA.

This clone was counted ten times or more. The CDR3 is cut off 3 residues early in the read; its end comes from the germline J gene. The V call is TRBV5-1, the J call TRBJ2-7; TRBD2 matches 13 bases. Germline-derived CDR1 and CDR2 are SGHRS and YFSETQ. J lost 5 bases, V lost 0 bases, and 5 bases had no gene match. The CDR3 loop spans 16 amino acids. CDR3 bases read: TGCGCCAGCAGCTTGGTACTAGCGGGAGGGCCCCACGAG. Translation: CASSLVLAGGPHE. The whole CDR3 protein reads CASSLVLAGGPHEQYF.

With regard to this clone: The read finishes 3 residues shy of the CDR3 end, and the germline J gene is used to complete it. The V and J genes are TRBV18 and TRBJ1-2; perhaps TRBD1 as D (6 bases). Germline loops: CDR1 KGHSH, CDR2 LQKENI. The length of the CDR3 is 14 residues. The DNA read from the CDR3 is TGTGCCAGCTCACCAAGGGGACATACCAATGAC. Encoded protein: CASSPRGHTND. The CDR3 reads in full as CASSPRGHTNDYTF.

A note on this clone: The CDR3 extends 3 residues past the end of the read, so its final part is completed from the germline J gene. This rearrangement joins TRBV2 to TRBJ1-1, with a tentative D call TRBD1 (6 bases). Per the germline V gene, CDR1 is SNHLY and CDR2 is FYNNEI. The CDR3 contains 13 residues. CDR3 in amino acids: CASSEQGPRRAFF. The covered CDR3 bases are TGTGCCAGCAGTGAGCAGGGGCCTCGGAGG.

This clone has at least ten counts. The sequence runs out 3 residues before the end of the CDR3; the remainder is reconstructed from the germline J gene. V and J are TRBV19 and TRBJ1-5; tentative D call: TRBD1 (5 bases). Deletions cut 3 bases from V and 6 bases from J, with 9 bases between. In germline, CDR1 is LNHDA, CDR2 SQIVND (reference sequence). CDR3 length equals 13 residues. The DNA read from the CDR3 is TGTGCCAGTAGTATCAGGGTAGGTCAGCCC. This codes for CASSIRVGQP. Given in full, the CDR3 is CASSIRVGQPQHF.

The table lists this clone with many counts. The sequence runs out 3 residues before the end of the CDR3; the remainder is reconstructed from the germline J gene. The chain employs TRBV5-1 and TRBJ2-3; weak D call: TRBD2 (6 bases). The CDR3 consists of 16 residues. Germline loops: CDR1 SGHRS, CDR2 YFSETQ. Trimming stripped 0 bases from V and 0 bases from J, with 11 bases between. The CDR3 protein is CASSLGFSGSTDTQYF. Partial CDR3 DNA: TGCGCCAGCAGCTTGGGTTTTAGCGGCAGCACAGATACG.

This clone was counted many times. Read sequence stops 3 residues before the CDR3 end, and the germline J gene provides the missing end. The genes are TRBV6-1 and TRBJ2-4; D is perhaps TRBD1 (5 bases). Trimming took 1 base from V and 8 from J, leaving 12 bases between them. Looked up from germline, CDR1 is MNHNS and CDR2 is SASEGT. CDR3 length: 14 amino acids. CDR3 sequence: CASSEGQGIDIQYF. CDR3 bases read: TGTGCCAGCAGTGAAGGTCAGGGAATAGACATT.

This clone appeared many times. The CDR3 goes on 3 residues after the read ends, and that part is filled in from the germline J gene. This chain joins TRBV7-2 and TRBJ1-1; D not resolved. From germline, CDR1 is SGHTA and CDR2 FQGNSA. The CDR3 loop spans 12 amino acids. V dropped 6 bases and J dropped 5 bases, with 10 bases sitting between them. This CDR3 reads CASSNGRTEAFF. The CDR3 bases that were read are TGTGCCAGCAGTAATGGGCGTACTGAA.

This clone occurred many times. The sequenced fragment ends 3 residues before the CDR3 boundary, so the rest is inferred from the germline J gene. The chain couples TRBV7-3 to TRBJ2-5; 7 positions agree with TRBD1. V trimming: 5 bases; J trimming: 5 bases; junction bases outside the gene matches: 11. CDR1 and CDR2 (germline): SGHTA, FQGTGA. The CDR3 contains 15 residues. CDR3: CASSPLNRGRETQYF. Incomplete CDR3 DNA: TGTGCCAGCAGCCCGCTGAACAGGGGTCGGGAGACC.

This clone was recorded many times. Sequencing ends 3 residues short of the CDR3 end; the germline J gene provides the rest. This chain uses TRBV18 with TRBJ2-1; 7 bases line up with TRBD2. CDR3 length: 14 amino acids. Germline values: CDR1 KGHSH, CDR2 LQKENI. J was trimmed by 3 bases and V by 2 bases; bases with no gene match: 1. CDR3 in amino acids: CASSPERDYNEQFF. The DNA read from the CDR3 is TGTGCCAGCTCACCAGAGCGGGACTACAATGAG. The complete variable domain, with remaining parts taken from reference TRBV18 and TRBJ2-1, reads NAGVMQNPRHLVRRRGQEARLRCSPMKGHSHVYWYRQLPEEGLKFMVYLQKENIIDESGMPKERFSAEFPKEGPSILRIQQVVRGDSAAYFCASSPERDYNEQFFGPGTRLTVL.

CDR3 bases read: TGCAGTGCTTCGTTCCCCGGGACTAGCGGGAGTAACGAG. This translates into CSASFPGTSGSNE. The whole CDR3 reads CSASFPGTSGSNEQYF. The chain recombines TRBV20-1 with TRBJ2-7; the match to TRBD2 covers 14 bases. The CDR3 is cut off 3 residues early in the read; its end comes from the germline J gene. The CDR3 has 16 amino acids. J gave up 5 bases and V 5 bases, and 11 bases lay outside the gene matches. Per germline, CDR1 DFQATT and CDR2 SNEGSKA (reference sequence).

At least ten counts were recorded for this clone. The CDR3 region is CAWSPGGDQPQHF. The sequenced CDR3 bases are TGTGCCTGGAGTCCAGGGGGCGATCAGCCC. This chain connects TRBV30 to TRBJ1-5, with 8 bases fitting TRBD1. From the germline J gene comes the end of the CDR3, since the read stops 3 residues before it. The germline V gene has CDR1 GTSNPN and CDR2 SVGIG (reference sequence). V shed 2 bases, J shed 5 bases, and the junction held 2 bases outside the gene matches. The CDR3 has 13 amino acids. The whole variable domain, remainder taken from reference TRBV30 and TRBJ1-5, is SQTIHQWPATLVQPVGSPLSLECTVEGTSNPNLYWYRQAAGRGLQLLFYSVGIGQISSEVPQNLSASRPQDRQFILSSKKLLLSDSGFYLCAWSPGGDQPQHFGDGTRLSIL.

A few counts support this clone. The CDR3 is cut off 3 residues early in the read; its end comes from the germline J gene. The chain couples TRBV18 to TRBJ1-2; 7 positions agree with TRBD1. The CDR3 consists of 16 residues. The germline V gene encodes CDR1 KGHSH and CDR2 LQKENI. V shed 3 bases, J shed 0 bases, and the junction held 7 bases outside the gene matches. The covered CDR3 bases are TGTGCCAGCTCACCGCCCACAGGGGACTCTAACTATGGC. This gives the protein CASSPPTGDSNYG. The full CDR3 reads CASSPPTGDSNYGYTF.

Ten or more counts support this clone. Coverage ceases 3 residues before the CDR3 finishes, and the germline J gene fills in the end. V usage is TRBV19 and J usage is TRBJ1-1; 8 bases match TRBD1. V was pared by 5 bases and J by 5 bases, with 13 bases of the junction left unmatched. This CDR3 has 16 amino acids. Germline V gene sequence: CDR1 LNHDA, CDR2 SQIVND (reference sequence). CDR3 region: CASSPLGRGLGTEAFF. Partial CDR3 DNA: TGTGCCAGTAGTCCTCTGGGCAGGGGGCTGGGGACTGAA.

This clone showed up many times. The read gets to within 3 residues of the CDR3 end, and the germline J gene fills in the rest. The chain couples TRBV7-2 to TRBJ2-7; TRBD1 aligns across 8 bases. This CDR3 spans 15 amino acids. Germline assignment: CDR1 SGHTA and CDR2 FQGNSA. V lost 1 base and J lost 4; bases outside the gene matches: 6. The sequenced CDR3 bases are TGTGCCAGCAGCTTAGGAGGGACAGGAGGGTACGAG. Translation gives CASSLGGTGGYE. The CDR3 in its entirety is CASSLGGTGGYEQYF. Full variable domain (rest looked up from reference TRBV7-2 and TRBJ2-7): GAGVSQSPSNKVTEKGKDVELRCDPISGHTALYWYRQSLGQGLEFLIYFQGNSAPDKSGLPSDRFSAERTGGSVSTLTIQRTQQEDSAVYLCASSLGGTGGYEQYFGPGTRLTVT.

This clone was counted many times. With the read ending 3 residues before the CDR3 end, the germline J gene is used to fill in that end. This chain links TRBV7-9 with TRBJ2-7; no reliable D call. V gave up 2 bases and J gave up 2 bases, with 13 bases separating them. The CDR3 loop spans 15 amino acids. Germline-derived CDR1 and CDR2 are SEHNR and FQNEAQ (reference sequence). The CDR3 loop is CASSLFPAPTYEQYF. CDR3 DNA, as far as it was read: TGTGCCAGCAGCTTATTCCCAGCGCCTACCTACGAG.

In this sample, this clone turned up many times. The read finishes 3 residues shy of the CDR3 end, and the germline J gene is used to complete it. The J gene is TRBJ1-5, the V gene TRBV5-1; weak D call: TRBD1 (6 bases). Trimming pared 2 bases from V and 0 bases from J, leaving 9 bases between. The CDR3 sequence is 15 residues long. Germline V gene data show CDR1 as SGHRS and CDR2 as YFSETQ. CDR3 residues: CASSLQGGSNQPQHF. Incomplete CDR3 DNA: TGCGCCAGCAGCTTACAGGGTGGTAGCAATCAGCCC.

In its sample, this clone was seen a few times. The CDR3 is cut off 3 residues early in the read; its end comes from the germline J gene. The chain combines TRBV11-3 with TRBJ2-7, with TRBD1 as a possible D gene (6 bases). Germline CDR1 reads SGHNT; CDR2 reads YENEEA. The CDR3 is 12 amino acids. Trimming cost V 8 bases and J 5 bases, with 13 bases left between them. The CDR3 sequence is CASGTGRNEQYF. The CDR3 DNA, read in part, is TGTGCCAGCGGAACAGGGAGAAACGAG.

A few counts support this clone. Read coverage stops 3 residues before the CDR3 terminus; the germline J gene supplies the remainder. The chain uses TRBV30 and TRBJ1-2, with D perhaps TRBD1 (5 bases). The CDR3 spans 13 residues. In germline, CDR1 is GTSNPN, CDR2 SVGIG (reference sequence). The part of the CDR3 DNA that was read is TGTGCCTGGAGTAAGGGACTAACCTACGAC. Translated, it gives CAWSKGLTYD. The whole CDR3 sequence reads CAWSKGLTYDYTF. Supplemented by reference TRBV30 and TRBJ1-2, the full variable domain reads SQTIHQWPATLVQPVGSPLSLECTVEGTSNPNLYWYRQAAGRGLQLLFYSVGIGQISSEVPQNLSASRPQDRQFILSSKKLLLSDSGFYLCAWSKGLTYDYTFGSGTRLTVV.

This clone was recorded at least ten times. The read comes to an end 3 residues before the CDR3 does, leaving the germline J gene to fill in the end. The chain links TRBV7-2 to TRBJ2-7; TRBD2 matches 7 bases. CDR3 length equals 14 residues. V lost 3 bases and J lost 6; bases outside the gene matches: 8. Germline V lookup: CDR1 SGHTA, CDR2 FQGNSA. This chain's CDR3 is CASSFTSVPPEQYF. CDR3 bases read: TGTGCCAGCAGCTTTACTAGCGTCCCCCCCGAG.

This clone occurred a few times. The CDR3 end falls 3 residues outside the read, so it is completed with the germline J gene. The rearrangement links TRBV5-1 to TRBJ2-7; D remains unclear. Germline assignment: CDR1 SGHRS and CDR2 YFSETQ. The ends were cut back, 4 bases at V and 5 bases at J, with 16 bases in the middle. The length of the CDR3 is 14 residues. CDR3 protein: CASSLALLSDEQYF. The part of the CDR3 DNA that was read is TGCGCCAGCAGCCTCGCTCTATTGAGCGACGAG. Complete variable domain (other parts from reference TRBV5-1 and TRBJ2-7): KAGVTQTPRYLIKTRGQQVTLSCSPISGHRSVSWYQQTPGQGLQFLFEYFSETQRNKGNFPGRFSGRQFSNSRSEMNVSTLELGDSALYLCASSLALLSDEQYFGPGTRLTVT.

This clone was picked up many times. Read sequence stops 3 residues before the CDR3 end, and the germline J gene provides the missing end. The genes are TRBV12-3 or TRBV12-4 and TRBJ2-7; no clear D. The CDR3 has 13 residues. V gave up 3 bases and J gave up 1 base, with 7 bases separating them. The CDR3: CASSLGSSYEQYF. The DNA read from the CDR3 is TGTGCCAGCAGTTTGGGCAGTTCCTACGAG.